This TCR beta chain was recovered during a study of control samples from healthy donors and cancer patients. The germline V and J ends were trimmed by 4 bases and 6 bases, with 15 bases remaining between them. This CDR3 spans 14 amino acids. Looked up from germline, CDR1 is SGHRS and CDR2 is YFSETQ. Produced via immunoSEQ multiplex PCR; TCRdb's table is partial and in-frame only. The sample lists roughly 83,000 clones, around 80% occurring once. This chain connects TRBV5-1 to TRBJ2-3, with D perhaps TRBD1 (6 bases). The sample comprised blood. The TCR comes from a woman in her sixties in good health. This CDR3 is CASSEDSSADTQYF. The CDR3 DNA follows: TGCGCCAGCAGCGAGGACAGTTCCGCCGATACGCAGTATTTT.